The 6 T cell receptor beta chains presented below share a single source sample, sequenced in a study of cytomegalovirus exposure and HLA in healthy donors. TCRdb keeps only in-frame clones here, not all; method: immunoSEQ multiplex PCR. The sample yields about 330,000 clones, about 90% seen once. The sample taken for sequencing was PBMCs. These receptors all stem from a young woman in good health and CMV-seropositive.

CDR3 in amino acids: CASSHQRGQPGWGYTF. As DNA, the CDR3 is TGCGCCAGCAGCCACCAGAGAGGACAGCCGGGGTGGGGCTACACCTTC. This sequence joins TRBV4-1 and TRBJ1-2; maybe TRBD1 (6 bases). Germline CDR1 is MGHRA and CDR2 is YSYEKL. V lost 3 bases and J lost 8, with 22 bases in between. The CDR3 totals 16 residues.

The chain carries TRBV30 and TRBJ1-1; no firm D call. V lost 5 bases, J lost 2 bases, and 3 bases lay in between. The germline gives CDR1 GTSNPN, CDR2 SVGIG (reference sequence). The CDR3 is 10 amino acids. CDR3 nucleotide sequence: TGTGCCTGGGGAAACACTGAAGCTTTCTTT. As protein: CAWGNTEAFF.

The chain is built from TRBV6-5 and TRBJ2-3, with a possible D match to TRBD2 (5 bases). The CDR3 runs to 14 residues. Trimming cost V 2 bases and J 4 bases, with 10 bases left between them. CDR1 and CDR2 from the germline V gene are MNHEY and SVGAGI. The CDR3 region has the DNA TGTGCCAGCAGTTACGCGGGTGCCGCAGATACGCAGTATTTT. This sequence encodes CASSYAGAADTQYF.

This chain links TRBV11-2 with TRBJ1-2; 7 bases are a match to TRBD1. The CDR3 totals 15 residues. Germline-derived CDR1 and CDR2 are SGHAT and FQNNGV. V dropped 6 bases and J dropped 3; count of bases not matched to a gene: 10. The CDR3 DNA follows: TGTGCCAGCAGGGAAAGGGGGCGCGGCGACTATGGCTACACCTTC. It translates to CASRERGRGDYGYTF.

The chain links TRBV7-3 to TRBJ2-7; possibly TRBD2 for D (7 bases). Germline V gene data show CDR1 as SGHTA and CDR2 as FQGTGA. The germline V and J ends were trimmed by 2 bases and 2 bases, with 13 bases remaining between them. This CDR3 region has 15 residues. The CDR3 sequence is CASSLSAGATYEQYF. The CDR3 region has the DNA TGTGCCAGCAGCTTATCTGCGGGGGCAACCTACGAGCAGTACTTC.

This rearrangement joins TRBV18 to TRBJ2-5; the match to TRBD1 covers 8 bases. Germline CDR1 and CDR2: KGHSH and LQKENI. This CDR3 is built from 17 residues. V trimming: 3 bases; J trimming: 4 bases; junction bases outside the gene matches: 13. The CDR3 region has the DNA TGTGCCAGCTCACCTTTGTCCCTACAGGGGGACGGAGAGACCCAGTACTTC. This encodes CASSPLSLQGDGETQYF.